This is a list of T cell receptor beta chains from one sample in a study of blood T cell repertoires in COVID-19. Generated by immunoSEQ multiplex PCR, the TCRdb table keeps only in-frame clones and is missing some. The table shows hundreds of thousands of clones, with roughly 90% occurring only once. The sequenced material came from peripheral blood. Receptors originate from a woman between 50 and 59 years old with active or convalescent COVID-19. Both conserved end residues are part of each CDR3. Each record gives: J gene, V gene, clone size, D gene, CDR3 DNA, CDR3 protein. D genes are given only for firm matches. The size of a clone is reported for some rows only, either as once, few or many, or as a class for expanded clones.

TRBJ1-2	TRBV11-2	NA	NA	TGTGCCAGCAGCTTAACCACAGGGATGTATGGCTACACCTTC	CASSLTTGMYGYTF
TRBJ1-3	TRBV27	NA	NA	TGTGCCAGCAGTTTATCGCCCCAATTGCGCGGGAGATCGGACTTGTTAACTGGAAACACCATATATTTT	CASSLSPQLRGRSDLLTGNTIYF
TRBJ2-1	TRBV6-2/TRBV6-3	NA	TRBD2	TGTGCCAGCAGTCTTTGGACTAGCGGGGGGGCCAACAATGAGCAGTTCTTC	CASSLWTSGGANNEQFF
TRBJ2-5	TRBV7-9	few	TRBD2	TGTGCCAGCAGCCACCCTAGCGGCCTCCAAGAGACCCAGTACTTC	CASSHPSGLQETQYF
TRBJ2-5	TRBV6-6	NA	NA	TGTGCCAGCAGTTACCAGGGTAGCCGAGAGACCCAGTACTTC	CASSYQGSRETQYF
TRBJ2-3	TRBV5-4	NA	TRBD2	TGTGCCAGCAGCCCCGTTGGGCGACTAGCGGGAGAGGGGAATACGCAGTATTTT	CASSPVGRLAGEGNTQYF
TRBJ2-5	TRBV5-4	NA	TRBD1	TGTGCCAGCAGCCACACTGGACAGGAGCTGTACTTC	CASSHTGQELYF
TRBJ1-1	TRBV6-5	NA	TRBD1	TGTGCCAGCAGAAACGTGGACAGGGGGAACACTGAAGCTTTCTTT	CASRNVDRGNTEAFF
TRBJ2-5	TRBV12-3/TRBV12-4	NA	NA	TGTGCCAGCAGTAGAGGGCCGGAAGAGACCCAGTACTTC	CASSRGPEETQYF
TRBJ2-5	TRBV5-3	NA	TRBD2	TGTGCCAGAAGCTTGGGGACTAGCGGGAGTTCGGAGACCCAGTACTTC	CARSLGTSGSSETQYF
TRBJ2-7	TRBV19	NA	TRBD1	TGTGCCAGTAGTACGGATGGGACAGGAGTCCGCTCAACCTACGAGCAGTACTTC	CASSTDGTGVRSTYEQYF
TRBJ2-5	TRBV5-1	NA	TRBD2	TGCGCCAGCAGCTTGGTAGGAGGACTAGCGGGGGGCCAAGAGACCCAGTACTTC	CASSLVGGLAGGQETQYF
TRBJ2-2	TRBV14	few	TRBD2	TGTGCCAGCATGGGGGGGAGCACCGGGGAGCTGTTTTTT	CASMGGSTGELFF
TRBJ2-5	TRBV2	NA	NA	TGTGCCAGCAGTGGCGAGGTGGAGACCCAGTACTTC	CASSGEVETQYF
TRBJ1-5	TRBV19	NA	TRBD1	TGTGCCAGTAGTCACGGGACAGGGGAGAGTCAGCCCCAGCATTTT	CASSHGTGESQPQHF
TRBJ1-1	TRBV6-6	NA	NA	TGTGCCATCGAGAGGATGAACACTGAAGCTTTCTTT	CAIERMNTEAFF
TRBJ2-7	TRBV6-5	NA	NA	TGTGCCAGCAGTTACGACAACTCCTACGAGCAGTACTTC	CASSYDNSYEQYF
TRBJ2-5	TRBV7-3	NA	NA	TGTGCCAGCAGCCCCTTCCCTCCCGGGGAAACCCAAGAGACCCAGTACTTC	CASSPFPPGETQETQYF
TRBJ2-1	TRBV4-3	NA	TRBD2	TGCGCCAGCAGCCCAACCAATCAACTAGCGGGGGTACGCAATGAGCAGTTCTTC	CASSPTNQLAGVRNEQFF
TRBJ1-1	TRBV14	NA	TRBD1	TGTGCCAGCAGCCAACCGGGACAGCCGAACACTGAAGCTTTCTTT	CASSQPGQPNTEAFF